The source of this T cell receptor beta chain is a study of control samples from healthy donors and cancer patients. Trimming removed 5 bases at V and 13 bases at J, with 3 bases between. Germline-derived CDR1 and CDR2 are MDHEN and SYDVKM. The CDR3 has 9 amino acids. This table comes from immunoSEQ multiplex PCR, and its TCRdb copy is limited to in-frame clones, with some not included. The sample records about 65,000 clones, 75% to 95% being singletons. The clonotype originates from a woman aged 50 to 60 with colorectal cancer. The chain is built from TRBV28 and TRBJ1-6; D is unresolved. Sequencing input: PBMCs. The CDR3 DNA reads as TGTGCCAGCAGTCCCCCCCTCCACTTT. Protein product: CASSPPLHF. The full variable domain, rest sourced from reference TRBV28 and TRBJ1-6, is DVKVTQSSRYLVKRTGEKVFLECVQDMDHENMFWYRQDPGLGLRLIYFSYDVKMKEKGDIPEGYSVSREKKERFSLILESASTNQTSMYLCASSPPLHFGNGTRLTVT.